A selection of T cell receptor beta chains follows, all from one sample in a study of control samples from healthy donors and cancer patients. Generated by immunoSEQ multiplex PCR, the TCRdb table keeps only in-frame clones and is missing some. This table has roughly 150,000 clones, more than 85% appearing once. The sequenced material came from blood. The receptors shown here come from a man aged 50 to 59 in good health. Both conserved end residues are part of each CDR3. Each record gives: J gene, V gene, D gene, clone size, CDR3 protein, CDR3 DNA. D genes are given only for firm matches. Clone size is not always given. Where it is, it says once, few, many or a class for expanded clones.

j_call: TRBJ2-3
v_call: TRBV15
d_call: TRBD2
clone_size: NA
cdr3_aa: CATSRDRGRATDTQYF
cdr3_nt: TGTGCCACCAGCAGAGATCGAGGGAGGGCTACAGATACGCAGTATTTT

j_call: TRBJ1-4
v_call: TRBV15
d_call: NA
clone_size: NA
cdr3_aa: CATKKGFGEKLFF
cdr3_nt: TGTGCCACCAAAAAGGGGTTCGGTGAAAAACTGTTTTTT

j_call: TRBJ1-1
v_call: TRBV7-9
d_call: NA
clone_size: NA
cdr3_aa: CASSSRGDMNTEAFF
cdr3_nt: TGTGCCAGCAGCTCCCGTGGGGACATGAACACTGAAGCTTTCTTT

j_call: TRBJ2-1
v_call: TRBV7-9
d_call: TRBD2
clone_size: NA
cdr3_aa: CASSETSGAYNEQFF
cdr3_nt: TGTGCCAGCAGCGAGACTAGCGGGGCTTACAATGAGCAGTTCTTC

j_call: TRBJ2-1
v_call: TRBV5-1
d_call: NA
clone_size: once
cdr3_aa: CASSLDRVTDEQFF
cdr3_nt: TGCGCCAGCAGCTTGGATCGGGTGACTGATGAGCAGTTCTTC

j_call: TRBJ2-5
v_call: TRBV29-1
d_call: TRBD1
clone_size: NA
cdr3_aa: CSVGRQGDVQETQYF
cdr3_nt: TGCAGCGTTGGCCGACAGGGGGATGTCCAAGAGACCCAGTACTTC

j_call: TRBJ2-3
v_call: TRBV19
d_call: TRBD2
clone_size: NA
cdr3_aa: CASSGSGRYFTDTQYF
cdr3_nt: TGTGCCAGTAGTGGTAGCGGGAGGTACTTCACAGATACGCAGTATTTT

j_call: TRBJ2-1
v_call: TRBV5-1
d_call: NA
clone_size: NA
cdr3_aa: CASSLVYTNEQFF
cdr3_nt: TGCGCCAGCAGCTTGGTCTATACCAATGAGCAGTTCTTC

j_call: TRBJ1-2
v_call: TRBV3-1/TRBV3-2
d_call: TRBD1
clone_size: NA
cdr3_aa: CASSLGQDYGYTF
cdr3_nt: TGTGCCAGCAGCTTGGGACAGGACTATGGCTACACCTTC

j_call: TRBJ2-7
v_call: TRBV28
d_call: TRBD1
clone_size: once
cdr3_aa: CASRRATGGSYEQYF
cdr3_nt: TGTGCCAGCCGACGGGCGACAGGGGGCTCCTACGAGCAGTACTTC

j_call: TRBJ2-2
v_call: TRBV5-1
d_call: NA
clone_size: once
cdr3_aa: CASSLVRDHWGTGELFF
cdr3_nt: TGCGCCAGCAGCCTAGTTAGGGACCACTGGGGAACCGGGGAGCTGTTTTTT

j_call: TRBJ1-2
v_call: TRBV28
d_call: NA
clone_size: NA
cdr3_aa: CASSLGRGYGYTF
cdr3_nt: TGTGCCAGCAGTTTAGGCAGGGGCTATGGCTACACCTTC

j_call: TRBJ2-5
v_call: TRBV11-2
d_call: TRBD2
clone_size: NA
cdr3_aa: CASSRIAGPWKTQYF
cdr3_nt: TGTGCCAGCAGCCGAATAGCGGGGCCTTGGAAGACCCAGTACTTC

j_call: TRBJ1-1
v_call: TRBV9
d_call: NA
clone_size: NA
cdr3_aa: CASSSGFPGAEAFF
cdr3_nt: TGTGCCAGCAGTTCCGGGTTCCCTGGGGCTGAAGCTTTCTTT

j_call: TRBJ2-1
v_call: TRBV9
d_call: TRBD2
clone_size: NA
cdr3_aa: CASSATGLGSYNEQFF
cdr3_nt: TGTGCCAGCAGCGCCACGGGACTAGGATCCTACAATGAGCAGTTCTTC

j_call: TRBJ2-7
v_call: TRBV7-2
d_call: TRBD2
clone_size: NA
cdr3_aa: CASSYTSGRVLFEQYF
cdr3_nt: TGTGCCAGCAGCTACACCAGCGGGAGGGTTTTGTTCGAGCAGTACTTC

j_call: TRBJ1-2
v_call: TRBV10-1
d_call: NA
clone_size: NA
cdr3_aa: CASSESGYGYTF
cdr3_nt: TGCGCCAGCAGTGAGTCTGGATATGGCTACACCTTC

j_call: TRBJ1-1
v_call: TRBV19
d_call: NA
clone_size: NA
cdr3_aa: CASSILASLMNTEAFF
cdr3_nt: TGTGCCAGTAGTATCTTGGCCAGCTTAATGAACACTGAAGCTTTCTTT

j_call: TRBJ1-4
v_call: TRBV4-1
d_call: NA
clone_size: NA
cdr3_aa: CASSQRGGEKLFF
cdr3_nt: TGCGCCAGCAGCCAACGGGGGGGTGAAAAACTGTTTTTT

j_call: TRBJ1-1
v_call: TRBV29-1
d_call: TRBD1
clone_size: few
cdr3_aa: CSVVTGTNTEAFF
cdr3_nt: TGCAGCGTGGTGACAGGGACGAACACTGAAGCTTTCTTT

j_call: TRBJ2-7
v_call: TRBV10-2
d_call: TRBD1
clone_size: NA
cdr3_aa: CASRGQGVGEQYF
cdr3_nt: TGCGCCAGCAGAGGACAGGGGGTGGGCGAGCAGTACTTC

j_call: TRBJ2-7
v_call: TRBV28
d_call: NA
clone_size: NA
cdr3_aa: CASSFPPGNEQYF
cdr3_nt: TGTGCCAGCAGCTTCCCACCCGGTAACGAGCAGTACTTC

j_call: TRBJ1-5
v_call: TRBV19
d_call: NA
clone_size: NA
cdr3_aa: CASSIVGGSYQPQHF
cdr3_nt: TGTGCCAGTAGTATAGTTGGGGGTAGCTATCAGCCCCAGCATTTT

j_call: TRBJ1-6
v_call: TRBV7-9
d_call: NA
clone_size: NA
cdr3_aa: CASSFPHYSSPLHF
cdr3_nt: TGTGCCAGCAGCTTCCCCCATTATAGTTCACCCCTCCACTTT

j_call: TRBJ2-1
v_call: TRBV24-1
d_call: NA
clone_size: NA
cdr3_aa: CATSDYNEQFF
cdr3_nt: TGTGCCACCAGTGATTACAATGAGCAGTTCTTC

j_call: TRBJ1-4
v_call: TRBV7-9
d_call: NA
clone_size: once
cdr3_aa: CASSLNPSEKLFF
cdr3_nt: TGTGCCAGCAGCTTAAACCCGTCAGAAAAACTGTTTTTT

j_call: TRBJ2-7
v_call: TRBV6-6
d_call: NA
clone_size: NA
cdr3_aa: CASSYSGKGSEQYF
cdr3_nt: TGTGCCAGCAGTTACTCAGGGAAGGGAAGCGAGCAGTACTTC

j_call: TRBJ2-6
v_call: TRBV10-3
d_call: NA
clone_size: NA
cdr3_aa: CAISGTEKNSGANVLTF
cdr3_nt: TGTGCCATCAGTGGGACAGAAAAGAACTCTGGGGCCAACGTCCTGACTTTC

j_call: TRBJ1-2
v_call: TRBV5-1
d_call: NA
clone_size: NA
cdr3_aa: CASSLATANYGYTF
cdr3_nt: TGCGCCAGCAGCTTGGCGACCGCTAACTATGGCTACACCTTC

j_call: TRBJ1-2
v_call: TRBV24-1
d_call: TRBD1
clone_size: NA
cdr3_aa: CATSDSWGTGGYGYTF
cdr3_nt: TGTGCCACCAGTGACTCCTGGGGGACAGGGGGTTATGGCTACACCTTC

j_call: TRBJ2-1
v_call: TRBV5-4
d_call: NA
clone_size: NA
cdr3_aa: CASSLAGLVPLEQFF
cdr3_nt: TGTGCCAGCAGCTTGGCTGGACTGGTCCCTCTCGAGCAGTTCTTC

j_call: TRBJ2-1
v_call: TRBV11-2
d_call: TRBD1
clone_size: NA
cdr3_aa: CASSIDWQGALNEQFF
cdr3_nt: TGTGCCAGCAGCATCGATTGGCAGGGGGCTCTCAATGAGCAGTTCTTC

j_call: TRBJ1-1
v_call: TRBV15
d_call: NA
clone_size: NA
cdr3_aa: CATSSYSGRDFTEAFF
cdr3_nt: TGTGCCACCAGCAGTTATTCGGGGCGAGATTTCACTGAAGCTTTCTTT

j_call: TRBJ1-2
v_call: TRBV29-1
d_call: TRBD1
clone_size: NA
cdr3_aa: CSATGTANYGYTF
cdr3_nt: TGCAGCGCGACCGGGACAGCTAACTATGGCTACACCTTC

j_call: TRBJ1-2
v_call: TRBV5-6
d_call: NA
clone_size: NA
cdr3_aa: CASSLGRAYGYTF
cdr3_nt: TGTGCCAGCAGCTTGGGCAGGGCCTATGGCTACACCTTC

j_call: TRBJ2-7
v_call: TRBV15
d_call: TRBD2
clone_size: NA
cdr3_aa: CATSRDKSTSGTYEQYF
cdr3_nt: TGTGCCACCAGCAGAGATAAAAGCACTAGCGGGACCTACGAGCAGTACTTC

j_call: TRBJ1-5
v_call: TRBV6-1
d_call: TRBD1
clone_size: NA
cdr3_aa: CASSEGQGGSQPQHF
cdr3_nt: TGTGCCAGCAGTGAAGGGCAGGGGGGCTCTCAGCCCCAGCATTTT

j_call: TRBJ2-7
v_call: TRBV6-2/TRBV6-3
d_call: NA
clone_size: NA
cdr3_aa: CASSSTRQGSHEQYF
cdr3_nt: TGTGCCAGCAGTTCTACCCGTCAAGGGAGCCACGAGCAGTACTTC

j_call: TRBJ1-4
v_call: TRBV2
d_call: TRBD1
clone_size: NA
cdr3_aa: CASSGTGNVEKLFF
cdr3_nt: TGTGCCAGCAGTGGGACAGGGAATGTTGAAAAACTGTTTTTT

j_call: TRBJ2-3
v_call: TRBV5-4
d_call: NA
clone_size: NA
cdr3_aa: CASSLVADTQYF
cdr3_nt: TGTGCCAGCAGCTTGGTCGCAGATACGCAGTATTTT

j_call: TRBJ2-2
v_call: TRBV11-2
d_call: NA
clone_size: NA
cdr3_aa: CASSPQGTGELFF
cdr3_nt: TGTGCCAGCAGCCCTCAGGGGACCGGGGAGCTGTTTTTT

j_call: TRBJ2-7
v_call: TRBV13
d_call: NA
clone_size: NA
cdr3_aa: CASSPGGQKRSYEQYF
cdr3_nt: TGTGCCAGCAGCCCAGGGGGGCAGAAAAGGTCCTACGAGCAGTACTTC